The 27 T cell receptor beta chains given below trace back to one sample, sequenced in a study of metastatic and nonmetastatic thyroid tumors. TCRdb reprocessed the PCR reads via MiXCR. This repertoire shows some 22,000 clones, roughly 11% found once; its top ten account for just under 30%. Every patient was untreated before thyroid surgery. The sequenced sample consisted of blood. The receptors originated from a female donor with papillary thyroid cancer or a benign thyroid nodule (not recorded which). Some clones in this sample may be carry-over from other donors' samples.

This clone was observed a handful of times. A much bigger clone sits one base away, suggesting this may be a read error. The CDR3 DNA sequence: TGTGCCAGCAGCTTTTGGCAGGGCCTACCCCTCCACTTT. This gives the protein CASSFWQGLPLHF. This sequence joins TRBV5-6 and TRBJ1-6, with D perhaps matching TRBD1 (5 bases). The CDR3 sequence is 13 residues long. CDR1 and CDR2 from the germline V gene are SGHDT and YYEEEE. Trimming pared 2 bases from V and 12 bases from J, leaving 12 bases between.

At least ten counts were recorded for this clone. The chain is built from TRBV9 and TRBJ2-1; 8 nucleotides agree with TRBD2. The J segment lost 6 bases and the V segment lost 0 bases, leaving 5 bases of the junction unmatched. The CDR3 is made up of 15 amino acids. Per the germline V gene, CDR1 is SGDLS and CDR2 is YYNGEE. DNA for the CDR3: TGTGCCAGCAGCGTAGGTAGCGGGATGCCCAATGAGCAGTTCTTC. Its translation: CASSVGSGMPNEQFF.

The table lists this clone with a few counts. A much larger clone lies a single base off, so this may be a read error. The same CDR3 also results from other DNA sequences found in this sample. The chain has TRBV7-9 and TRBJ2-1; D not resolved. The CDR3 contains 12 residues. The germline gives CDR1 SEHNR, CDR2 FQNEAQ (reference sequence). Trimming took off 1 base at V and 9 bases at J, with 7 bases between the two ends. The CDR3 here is CASSLGRSEQFF. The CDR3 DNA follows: TGTGCCAGCAGCTTAGGTCGCAGTGAGCAGTTCTTC.

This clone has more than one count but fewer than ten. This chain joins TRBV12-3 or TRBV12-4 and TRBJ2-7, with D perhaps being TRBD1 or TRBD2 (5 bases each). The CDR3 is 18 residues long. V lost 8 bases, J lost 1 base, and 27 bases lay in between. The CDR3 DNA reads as TGTGCCAGCCCCACGTATAACGGAGTCGGGACGGGGTCCTACGAGCAGTACTTC. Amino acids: CASPTYNGVGTGSYEQYF.

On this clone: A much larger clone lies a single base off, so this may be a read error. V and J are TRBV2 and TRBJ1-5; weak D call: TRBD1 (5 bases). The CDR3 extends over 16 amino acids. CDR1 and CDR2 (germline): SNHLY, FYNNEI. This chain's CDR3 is CTSSEGSGRFGQPQHF. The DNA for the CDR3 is TGTACCAGCAGTGAAGGATCAGGGAGGTTTGGGCAGCCCCAGCATTTT.

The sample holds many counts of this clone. CDR3 in amino acids: CASSGGQGKSYNEQFF. For the CDR3, the DNA is TGTGCCAGCAGCGGGGGACAGGGAAAGTCCTACAATGAGCAGTTCTTC. The chain couples TRBV5-4 to TRBJ2-1, with 9 positions matching TRBD1. This CDR3 has 16 residues. The ends lost 4 bases at V and 1 base at J; junction bases unmatched: 6. Germline lookup yields CDR1 SGHNT and CDR2 YYREEE (reference sequence).

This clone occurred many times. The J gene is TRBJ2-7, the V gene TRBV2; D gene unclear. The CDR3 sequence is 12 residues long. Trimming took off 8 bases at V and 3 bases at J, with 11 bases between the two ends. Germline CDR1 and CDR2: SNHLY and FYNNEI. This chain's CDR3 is CASDSGVYEQYF. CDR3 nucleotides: TGTGCCAGCGACTCAGGAGTCTACGAGCAGTACTTC.

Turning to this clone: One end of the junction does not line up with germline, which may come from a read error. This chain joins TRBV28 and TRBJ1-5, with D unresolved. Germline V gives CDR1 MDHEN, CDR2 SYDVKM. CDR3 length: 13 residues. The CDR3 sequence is CASSFESNHPQHF. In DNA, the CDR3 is TGTGCCAGCAGCTTTGAAAGCAATCATCCCCAGCATTTT. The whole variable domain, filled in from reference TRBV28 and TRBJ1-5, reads DVKVTQSSRYLVKRTGEKVFLECVQDMDHENMFWYRQDPGLGLRLIYFSYDVKMKEKGDIPEGYSVSREKKERFSLILESASTNQTSMYLCASSFESNHPQHFGDGTRLSIL.

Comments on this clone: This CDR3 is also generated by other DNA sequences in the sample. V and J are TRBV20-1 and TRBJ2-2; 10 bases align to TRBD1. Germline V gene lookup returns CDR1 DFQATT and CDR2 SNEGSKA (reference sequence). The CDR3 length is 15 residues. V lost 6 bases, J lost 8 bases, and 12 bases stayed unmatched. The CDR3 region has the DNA TGCAGTGCCCCTGGACAGGGGGGATCCACTGGGGAGCTGTTTTTT. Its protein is CSAPGQGGSTGELFF.

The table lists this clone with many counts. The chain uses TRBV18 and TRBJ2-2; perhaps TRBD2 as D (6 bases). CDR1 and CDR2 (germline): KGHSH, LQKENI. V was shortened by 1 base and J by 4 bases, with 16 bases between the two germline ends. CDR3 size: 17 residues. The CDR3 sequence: CASSPRRASGSTGELFF. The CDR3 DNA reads TGTGCCAGCTCACCACGGAGGGCTTCGGGTAGCACCGGGGAGCTGTTTTTT.

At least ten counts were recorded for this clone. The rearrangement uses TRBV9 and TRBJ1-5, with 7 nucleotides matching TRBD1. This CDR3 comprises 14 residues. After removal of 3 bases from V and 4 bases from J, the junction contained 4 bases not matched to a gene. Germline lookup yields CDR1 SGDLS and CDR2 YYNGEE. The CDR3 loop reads CASSAGTANQPQHF. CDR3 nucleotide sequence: TGTGCCAGCAGCGCCGGGACAGCGAATCAGCCCCAGCATTTT.

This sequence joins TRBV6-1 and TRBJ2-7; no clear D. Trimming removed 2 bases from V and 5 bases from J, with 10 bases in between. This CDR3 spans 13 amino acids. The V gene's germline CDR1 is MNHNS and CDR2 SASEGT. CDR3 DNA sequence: TGTGCCAGCAGTGAAACTTTACTCCACGAGCAGTACTTC. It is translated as CASSETLLHEQYF.

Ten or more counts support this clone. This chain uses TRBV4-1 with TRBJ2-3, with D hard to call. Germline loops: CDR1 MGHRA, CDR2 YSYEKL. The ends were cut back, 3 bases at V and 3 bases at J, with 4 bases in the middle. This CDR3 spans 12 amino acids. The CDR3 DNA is TGCGCCAGCAGCCACCTTACAGATACGCAGTATTTT. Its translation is CASSHLTDTQYF.

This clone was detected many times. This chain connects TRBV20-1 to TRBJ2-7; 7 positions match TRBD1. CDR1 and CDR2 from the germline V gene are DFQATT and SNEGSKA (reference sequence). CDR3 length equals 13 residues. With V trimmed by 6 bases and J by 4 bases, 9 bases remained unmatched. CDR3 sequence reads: CSAKDRPRYEQYF. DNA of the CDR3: TGCAGTGCCAAGGACAGGCCCAGGTACGAGCAGTACTTC.

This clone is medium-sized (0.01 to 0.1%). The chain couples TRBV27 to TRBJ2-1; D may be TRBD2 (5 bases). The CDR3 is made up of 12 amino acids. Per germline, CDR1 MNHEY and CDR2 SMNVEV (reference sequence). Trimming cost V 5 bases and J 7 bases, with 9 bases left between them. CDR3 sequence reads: CASSPSGNEQFF. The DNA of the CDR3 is TGTGCCAGCAGTCCCTCGGGGAATGAGCAGTTCTTC.

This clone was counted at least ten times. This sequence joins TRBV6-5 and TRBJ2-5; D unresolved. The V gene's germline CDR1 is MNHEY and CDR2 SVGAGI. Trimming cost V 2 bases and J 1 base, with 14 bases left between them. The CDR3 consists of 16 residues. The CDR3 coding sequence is TGTGCCAGCAGTTACGTCCCAACGGGTTCCCAAGAGACCCAGTACTTC. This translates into CASSYVPTGSQETQYF.

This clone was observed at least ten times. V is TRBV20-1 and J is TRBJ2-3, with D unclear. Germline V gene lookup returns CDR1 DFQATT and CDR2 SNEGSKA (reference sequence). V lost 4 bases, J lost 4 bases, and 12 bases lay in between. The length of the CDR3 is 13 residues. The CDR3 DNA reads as TGCAGTGCTATTGTCCCTTCTGCAGATACGCAGTATTTT. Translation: CSAIVPSADTQYF.

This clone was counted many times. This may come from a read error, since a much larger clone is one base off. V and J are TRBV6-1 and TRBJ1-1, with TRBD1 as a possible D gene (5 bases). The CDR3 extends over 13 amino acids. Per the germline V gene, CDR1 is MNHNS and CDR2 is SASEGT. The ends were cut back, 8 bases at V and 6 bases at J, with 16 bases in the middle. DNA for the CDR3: TGTGCCAGCGTTTCCCCGGGGGTCGCTGAAGCTTTCTTT. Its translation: CASVSPGVAEAFF.

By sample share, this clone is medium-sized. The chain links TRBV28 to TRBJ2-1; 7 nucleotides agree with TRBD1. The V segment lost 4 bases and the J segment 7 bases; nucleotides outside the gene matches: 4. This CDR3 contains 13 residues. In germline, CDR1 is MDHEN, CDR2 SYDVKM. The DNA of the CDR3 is TGTGCCAGCAGTTACAGGGGATCGAATGAGCAGTTCTTC. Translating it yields CASSYRGSNEQFF. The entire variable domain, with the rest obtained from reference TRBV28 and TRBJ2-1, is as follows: DVKVTQSSRYLVKRTGEKVFLECVQDMDHENMFWYRQDPGLGLRLIYFSYDVKMKEKGDIPEGYSVSREKKERFSLILESASTNQTSMYLCASSYRGSNEQFFGPGTRLTVL.

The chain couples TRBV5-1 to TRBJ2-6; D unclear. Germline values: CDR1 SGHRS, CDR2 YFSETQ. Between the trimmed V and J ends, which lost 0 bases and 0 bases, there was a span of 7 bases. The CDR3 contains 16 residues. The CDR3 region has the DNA TGCGCCAGCAGCTTGGGTGACACCTCTGGGGCCAACGTCCTGACTTTC. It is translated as CASSLGDTSGANVLTF. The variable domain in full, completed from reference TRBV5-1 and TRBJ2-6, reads KAGVTQTPRYLIKTRGQQVTLSCSPISGHRSVSWYQQTPGQGLQFLFEYFSETQRNKGNFPGRFSGRQFSNSRSEMNVSTLELGDSALYLCASSLGDTSGANVLTFGAGSRLTVL.

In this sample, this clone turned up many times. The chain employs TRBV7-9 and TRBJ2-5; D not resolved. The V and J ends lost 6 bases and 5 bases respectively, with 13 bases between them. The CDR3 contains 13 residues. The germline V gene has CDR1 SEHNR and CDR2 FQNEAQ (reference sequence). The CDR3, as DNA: TGTGCCAGCAGTCACCCCCGGGTGGAGACCCAGTACTTC. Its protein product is CASSHPRVETQYF.

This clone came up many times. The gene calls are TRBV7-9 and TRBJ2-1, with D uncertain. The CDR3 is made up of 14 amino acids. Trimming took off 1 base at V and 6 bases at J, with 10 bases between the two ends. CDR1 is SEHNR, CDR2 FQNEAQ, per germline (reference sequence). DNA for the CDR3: TGTGCCAGCAGCTTAGATGGTAGGCTCAATGAGCAGTTCTTC. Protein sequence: CASSLDGRLNEQFF.

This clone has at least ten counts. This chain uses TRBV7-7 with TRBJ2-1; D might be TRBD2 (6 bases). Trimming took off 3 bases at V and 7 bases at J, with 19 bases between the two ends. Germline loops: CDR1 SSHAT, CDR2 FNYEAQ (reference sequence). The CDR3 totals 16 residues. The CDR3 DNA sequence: TGTGCCAGCAGCTTCCCGACTAGTCGGGAGATGAATGAGCAGTTCTTC. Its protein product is CASSFPTSREMNEQFF.

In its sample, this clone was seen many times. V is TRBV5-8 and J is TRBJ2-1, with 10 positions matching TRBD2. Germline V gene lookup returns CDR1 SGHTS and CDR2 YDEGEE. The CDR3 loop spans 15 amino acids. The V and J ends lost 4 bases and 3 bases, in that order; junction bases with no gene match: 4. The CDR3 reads CASSTGLAVYNEQFF. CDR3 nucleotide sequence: TGTGCCAGCAGCACTGGACTAGCGGTCTACAATGAGCAGTTCTTC.

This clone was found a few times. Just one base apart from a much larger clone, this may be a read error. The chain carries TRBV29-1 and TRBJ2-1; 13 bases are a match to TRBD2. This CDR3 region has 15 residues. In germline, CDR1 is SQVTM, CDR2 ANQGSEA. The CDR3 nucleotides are TGCGGCGTGGAAGGGACTAGCGGGGACCGCGGTGAGCAGTTCTTC. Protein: CGVEGTSGDRGEQFF.

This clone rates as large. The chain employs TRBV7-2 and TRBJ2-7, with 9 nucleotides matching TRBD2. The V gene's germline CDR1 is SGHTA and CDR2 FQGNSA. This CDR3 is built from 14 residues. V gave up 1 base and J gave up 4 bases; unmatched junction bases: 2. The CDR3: CASSLDAGGYEQYF. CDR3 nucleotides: TGTGCCAGCAGCTTAGATGCGGGAGGGTACGAGCAGTACTTC.

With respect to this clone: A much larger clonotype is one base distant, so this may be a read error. The CDR3 region is CASSHESDEQYF. The CDR3 region has the DNA TGTGCCAGCAGCCATGAGTCTGACGAGCAGTACTTC. V gene TRBV11-1 combines with J gene TRBJ2-7; D not resolved. The CDR3 totals 12 residues. CDR1 and CDR2 (germline): SGHAT, FQDESV (reference sequence). With 5 bases removed from V and 5 bases from J, the gap between germline ends came to 10 bases.